These T cell receptor beta chains were read from a single sample in a study of T cell responses to AZD1222 COVID-19 vaccine. The assay was immunoSEQ multiplex PCR, and TCRdb's table has in-frame clones only and misses some. Among around 180,000 clones listed, roughly 90% were seen once. The specimen was peripheral blood, collected on day 0 of AZD1222 vaccination. The origin of the receptors is an adult in good health. Each CDR3 is given with its conserved first and last residue. The order of the fields is clone size, D gene, J gene, V gene, CDR3 DNA, CDR3 protein. The D gene is left open where the match is weak. Part of the rows lack a size; the others show once, few, many or a class for expanded clones.

NA,NA,TRBJ2-7,TRBV3-1/TRBV3-2,TGTGCCAGCAGCGGATCCGGGACACAATCCTACGAGCAGTACTTC,CASSGSGTQSYEQYF
NA,NA,TRBJ2-6,TRBV5-1,TGCGCCAGCAGCTTGACATCGGGGGCCTTCTCTGGGGCCAACGTCCTGACTTTC,CASSLTSGAFSGANVLTF
NA,TRBD1,TRBJ1-2,TRBV7-9,TGTGCCAGCAGCCCCCGACAGGGGTACTATGGCTACACCTTC,CASSPRQGYYGYTF
NA,NA,TRBJ2-7,TRBV29-1,TGCAGCGTTGTCAAAGCAAGTCGCGAGCAGTACTTC,CSVVKASREQYF
NA,NA,TRBJ1-4,TRBV18,TGTGCCAGCTCCGGGGGGGCAAATGAAAAACTGTTTTTT,CASSGGANEKLFF
NA,NA,TRBJ2-3,TRBV2,TGTGCCAGCAATGGGAGGGGGCGGACTGGCACAGATACGCAGTATTTT,CASNGRGRTGTDTQYF
NA,TRBD1,TRBJ1-1,TRBV27,TGTGCCAGCAGTTGGACAGGGGGCCACACTGAAGCTTTCTTT,CASSWTGGHTEAFF
NA,TRBD1,TRBJ1-5,TRBV4-2,TGTGCCAGCAGCCTACAGGGCCTAGGGGGCCTTCAGCCCCAGCATTTT,CASSLQGLGGLQPQHF
NA,TRBD1,TRBJ1-2,TRBV7-3,TGTGCCAGCAGCCCATGGACAGGGGGGAGCTACACCTTC,CASSPWTGGSYTF
NA,TRBD1,TRBJ2-7,TRBV6-4,TGTGCCAGCAGTGAGGGGACAGGGGGCTACGAGCAGTACTTC,CASSEGTGGYEQYF
NA,NA,TRBJ2-2,TRBV28,TGTGCCAGCAGTTTATCCGCCTTACTAGGCGGGGAGCTGTTTTTT,CASSLSALLGGELFF
NA,TRBD2,TRBJ2-1,TRBV5-1,TGCGCCAGCAGCTTAGCGGGAGATTCCTACAATGAGCAGTTCTTC,CASSLAGDSYNEQFF
NA,NA,TRBJ2-7,TRBV5-1,TGCGCCAGCAGCTACGGGCTAGCACCAACCTACGAGCAGTACTTC,CASSYGLAPTYEQYF
NA,NA,TRBJ1-2,TRBV12-3/TRBV12-4,TGTGCCAGCAGCCGAGACACATACTATGGCTACACCTTC,CASSRDTYYGYTF
NA,TRBD1,TRBJ2-2,TRBV5-1,TGCGCCAGCAGCCACCTGGACAGGGGGCGCACCGGGGAGCTGTTTTTT,CASSHLDRGRTGELFF
NA,NA,TRBJ2-1,TRBV9,TGTGCCAGCAGCGTAGGGGTCAATGAGCAGTTCTTC,CASSVGVNEQFF
NA,TRBD2,TRBJ2-1,TRBV5-1,TGCGCCAGCAGCTTGGGGCGGGAGGGTGAGCAGTTCTTC,CASSLGREGEQFF
NA,TRBD2,TRBJ2-1,TRBV5-4,TGTGCCAGCAGGAGGACTAGCGGGAGCCCGTACAATGAGCAGTTCTTC,CASRRTSGSPYNEQFF
NA,TRBD1,TRBJ1-2,TRBV27,TGTGCCAGCAGCACACTATCAGGGGGGTACTATGGCTACACCTTC,CASSTLSGGYYGYTF
NA,NA,TRBJ2-7,TRBV12-3/TRBV12-4,TGTGCCAGCAGCAAGCTAGGGTTCCACGAGCAGTACTTC,CASSKLGFHEQYF
NA,TRBD2,TRBJ2-1,TRBV24-1,TGTGCCACCAGTGACGCCGTTGGGAGCGGGAGTGGCAATGAGCAGTTCTTC,CATSDAVGSGSGNEQFF
NA,TRBD2,TRBJ2-1,TRBV9,TGTGCCAGCAGCGCCGGACTAGCGGTCAATGAGCAGTTCTTC,CASSAGLAVNEQFF
NA,NA,TRBJ2-1,TRBV6-5,TGTGCCAGCAGAAGGGGGGACACCTCCAGGGAGCAGTTCTTC,CASRRGDTSREQFF
NA,TRBD1,TRBJ1-4,TRBV2,TGTGCCAGCAGTGATACAGGGGTCAATGAAAAACTGTTTTTT,CASSDTGVNEKLFF
NA,TRBD1,TRBJ2-7,TRBV27,TGTGCCAGCAGTTCGGACAGGGGGCGCGGCGAGCAGTACTTC,CASSSDRGRGEQYF
NA,NA,TRBJ2-5,TRBV5-1,TGCGCCAGCAGCTTGTCCCTGGGCCAAGAGACCCAGTACTTC,CASSLSLGQETQYF
NA,NA,TRBJ2-2,TRBV23-1,TGCGCCAGCAGCAGCTCGACAGGCCCTGGGGGGGAGCTGTTTTTT,CASSSSTGPGGELFF
once,TRBD2,TRBJ2-7,TRBV19,TGTGCCAGTAGCTTAGCGGGGGCTGGTACCTACGAGCAGTACTTC,CASSLAGAGTYEQYF
NA,NA,TRBJ1-1,TRBV5-4,TGTGCCAGCAGCTTCGGACATGGCAACACTGAAGCTTTCTTT,CASSFGHGNTEAFF
NA,NA,TRBJ1-2,TRBV7-3,TGTGCCAGCAGTGCACAGGAGAACTATGGCTACACCTTC,CASSAQENYGYTF
NA,NA,TRBJ1-6,TRBV9,TGTGCCAGCAGCGTAGACGGGGGCGATTCACCCCTCCACTTT,CASSVDGGDSPLHF
NA,TRBD1,TRBJ2-1,TRBV27,TGTGCCAGCAGTTTAGGGACAGGGGGCAATGAGCAGTTCTTC,CASSLGTGGNEQFF
NA,NA,TRBJ2-3,TRBV5-1,TGCGCCAGCAGTGGATCAGATACGCAGTATTTT,CASSGSDTQYF
NA,NA,TRBJ1-4,TRBV27,TGTGCCAGCAGTTTTTTCGGCAGGGAGTTGGGAAAACTGTTTTTT,CASSFFGRELGKLFF
NA,NA,TRBJ1-2,TRBV7-2,TGTGCCAGCAGCTTAGTTGGGGGGGACTATGGCTACACCTTC,CASSLVGGDYGYTF
NA,TRBD2,TRBJ2-7,TRBV4-1,TGCGCCAGCAGCCAAGTAGCGGGAGGGCCCTACGAGCAGTACTTC,CASSQVAGGPYEQYF
NA,TRBD1,TRBJ1-1,TRBV25-1,TGTGCCAGCAGTGGCGACAGGGGGCGAACTGAAGCTTTCTTT,CASSGDRGRTEAFF
NA,TRBD1,TRBJ1-4,TRBV19,TGTGCCAGTAGTCAACAGGGGAAAAAACTGTTTTTT,CASSQQGKKLFF
NA,NA,TRBJ1-1,TRBV28,TGTGCCAGCAGTTTAGTGTCAGGGAACACTGAAGCTTTCTTT,CASSLVSGNTEAFF
once,TRBD2,TRBJ2-3,TRBV7-8,TGTGCCAGCAGCTTAGGGTCTGGCGGGAGGTACACAGATACGCAGTATTTT,CASSLGSGGRYTDTQYF
NA,NA,TRBJ1-2,TRBV4-2,TGTGCCAGCAGCCAATACGGGGAAAGGAGGGATGGCTACACCTTC,CASSQYGERRDGYTF
NA,NA,TRBJ1-4,TRBV9,TGTGCCAGCAGTCCTTGGACCTCTACGGGGGAAAAACTGTTTTTT,CASSPWTSTGEKLFF
NA,NA,TRBJ2-1,TRBV11-3,TGTGCCAGCAGCTTAGGTTCGGTAAACAATGAGCAGTTCTTC,CASSLGSVNNEQFF
NA,NA,TRBJ1-5,TRBV9,TGTGCCAGCAGCGTAGCCGACAATCAGCCCCAGCATTTT,CASSVADNQPQHF
NA,NA,TRBJ1-3,TRBV5-5,TGTGCCAGCAGCCCAGGCGGGGGTGGAAACACCATATATTTT,CASSPGGGGNTIYF
NA,TRBD2,TRBJ2-7,TRBV5-4,TGTGCCAGCAGCTCGGGACTAGCGGGAGGACCACCCTACGAGCAGTACTTC,CASSSGLAGGPPYEQYF
NA,TRBD1,TRBJ1-1,TRBV5-1,TGCGCCTCCCGGACAGGGGGTAACACTGAAGCTTTCTTT,CASRTGGNTEAFF
NA,NA,TRBJ2-7,TRBV7-7,TGTGCCAGCAGCCCGAACGCGGGTTTAGGCGAGCAGTACTTC,CASSPNAGLGEQYF
NA,TRBD1,TRBJ1-4,TRBV28,TGTGCCAGCACCGTATTGCCTGGACAGGGAGCAACTAATGAAAAACTGTTTTTT,CASTVLPGQGATNEKLFF
NA,NA,TRBJ2-1,TRBV7-9,TGTGCCAGCAGCAACACCGAGCAGTTCTTC,CASSNTEQFF
NA,TRBD2,TRBJ2-1,TRBV5-4,TGTGCCAGCAGCTTGGGGGGGACTAGCGGTAAGAATGAGCAGTTCTTC,CASSLGGTSGKNEQFF
NA,NA,TRBJ2-5,TRBV9,TGTGCCAGCAGCGTAGGGGTGGGAGAGACCCAGTACTTC,CASSVGVGETQYF
NA,TRBD2,TRBJ2-1,TRBV19,TGTGCCAGCCGACAGACTAGCGGGAGCTACAATGAGCAGTTCTTC,CASRQTSGSYNEQFF
once,TRBD2,TRBJ2-1,TRBV7-3,TGTGCCAGCAGCTTAAAAGGGCGCACCGTCGGACTAGCGGGCGCAAGCTCCTACAATGAGCAGTTCTTC,CASSLKGRTVGLAGASSYNEQFF
NA,NA,TRBJ2-7,TRBV28,TGTGCCAGCAGTTTTCCAGGGTGGTACGAGCAGTACTTC,CASSFPGWYEQYF
NA,TRBD1,TRBJ1-3,TRBV30,TGTGCCTGGATGGGACAGACCTCTGGAAACACCATATATTTT,CAWMGQTSGNTIYF
once,NA,TRBJ1-5,TRBV30,TGTGCCTGGAGTAGGGTCGGAGGTCAGCCCCAGCATTTT,CAWSRVGGQPQHF
NA,NA,TRBJ2-1,TRBV12-2,TGTGCAAGTCGCCCTCGAGCCGGCGGTCCCTACAATGAGCAGTTCTTC,CASRPRAGGPYNEQFF
NA,NA,TRBJ1-3,TRBV12-3/TRBV12-4,TGTGCCAGCAGTTGGGGACACACCATATATTTT,CASSWGHTIYF